The 30 T cell receptor beta chains in this list originate from one sample, sequenced in a study of T cell responses to AZD1222 COVID-19 vaccine. Profiling relied on immunoSEQ multiplex PCR, and the TCRdb table lists in-frame clones only, not all of them. The repertoire holds approximately 50,000 clones, 80% to 90% seen once, with around 6.5% in the top ten. The material sequenced was peripheral blood, taken 28 days after the second AZD1222 dose. Receptors were obtained from an adult who received the AZD1222 COVID-19 vaccine.

The chain couples TRBV29-1 to TRBJ2-7, with a possible D match to TRBD1 (6 bases). V was clipped by 4 bases and J by 1 base, with 20 bases between them. The CDR3 runs 16 residues. Germline values: CDR1 SQVTM, CDR2 ANQGSEA. This CDR3 is CSVGTIGTTGSYEQYF. In DNA, the CDR3 is TGCAGCGTTGGAACCATCGGGACAACAGGGTCCTACGAGCAGTACTTC.

The gene calls are TRBV29-1 and TRBJ1-1; no clear D. Germline CDR1 is SQVTM and CDR2 is ANQGSEA. The CDR3 is made up of 10 amino acids. V was cut by 4 bases and J by 3 bases, with 3 bases left in between. The DNA of the CDR3 is TGCAGCGTTGGGGACACTGAAGCTTTCTTT. It is translated as CSVGDTEAFF.

This chain uses TRBV28 with TRBJ2-4; D not resolved. The CDR3 loop spans 14 amino acids. Germline CDR1 is MDHEN and CDR2 is SYDVKM. Trimming removed 7 bases at V and 1 base at J, with 11 bases between. CDR3 coding DNA: TGTGCCAGCACCTTGACAAAGGCCAAAAACATTCAGTACTTC. Translated, it gives CASTLTKAKNIQYF.

This chain connects TRBV6-5 to TRBJ1-1; TRBD1 is a possible D gene (5 bases). Trimming removed 0 bases at V and 2 bases at J, with 13 bases between. Germline V lookup: CDR1 MNHEY, CDR2 SVGAGI. The CDR3 is made up of 16 amino acids. CDR3 sequence (DNA): TGTGCCAGCAGTTACTCGGGGGGAGCGGGAAACACTGAAGCTTTCTTT. Protein sequence: CASSYSGGAGNTEAFF.

This clone was observed once. The V gene is TRBV27, the J gene TRBJ2-6, with D possibly TRBD2 on 6 matching bases. In germline, CDR1 is MNHEY, CDR2 SMNVEV (reference sequence). V lost 6 bases and J lost 3, with 9 bases in between. The CDR3 totals 14 residues. This CDR3 is CASREGNGANVLTF. CDR3 coding DNA: TGTGCCAGCAGGGAGGGGAATGGGGCCAACGTCCTGACTTTC.

The chain has TRBV28 and TRBJ2-2; TRBD2 is a possible D gene (6 bases). Trimming left V 2 bases short and J 1 base short, with 11 bases between. Per the germline V gene, CDR1 is MDHEN and CDR2 is SYDVKM. The CDR3 is made up of 16 amino acids. DNA for the CDR3: TGTGCCAGCAGTTTACCAGTCGGGGGGAACACCGGGGAGCTGTTTTTT. This translates into CASSLPVGGNTGELFF.

The J gene is TRBJ1-3, the V gene TRBV3-1 (or the pseudogene TRBV3-2); a weak D match, TRBD1 (5 bases). The CDR3 is 18 residues long. Trimming left V 5 bases short and J 0 bases short, with 20 bases between. Germline CDR1 reads LGHDT; CDR2 reads YNNKEL (reference sequence). DNA for the CDR3: TGTGCCAGCAGCTACCGGGACGGATTCGATTTCTCTGGAAACACCATATATTTT. Amino acid sequence: CASSYRDGFDFSGNTIYF.

This chain joins TRBV7-2 and TRBJ2-3; 11 nucleotides line up with TRBD2. V lost 5 bases to trimming and J lost 2 bases; unmatched junction nucleotides: 6. The CDR3 extends over 16 amino acids. Germline loops: CDR1 SGHTA, CDR2 FQGNSA. The CDR3 region has the DNA TGTGCCAGCAGCAGAGGGACTAGCGGAATCACAGATACGCAGTATTTT. This translates into CASSRGTSGITDTQYF.

This chain links TRBV5-4 with TRBJ2-2, with 9 nucleotides matching TRBD2. V shed 5 bases and J 4 bases; nucleotides not matched to a gene: 6. Germline V gives CDR1 SGHNT, CDR2 YYREEE (reference sequence). The CDR3 runs 15 residues. The CDR3 here is CASSLSGSGTGELFF. The CDR3 nucleotides are TGTGCCAGCAGTCTTAGCGGGAGCGGCACCGGGGAGCTGTTTTTT.

The chain carries TRBV6-5 and TRBJ1-3; TRBD1 matches at 8 bases. V gave up 2 bases and J gave up 1 base; unmatched junction bases: 1. In germline, CDR1 is MNHEY, CDR2 SVGAGI. This CDR3 contains 15 residues. The CDR3 protein is CASSYGTGSGNTIYF. CDR3 DNA: TGTGCCAGCAGTTACGGGACAGGTTCTGGAAACACCATATATTTT.

The CDR3 DNA reads TGTGCCAGCAGCTTGGCGGGGCACTCTGGGGCCAACGTCCTGACTTTC. It codes for CASSLAGHSGANVLTF. The J gene is TRBJ2-6, the V gene TRBV5-8; TRBD1 or TRBD2 may be the D gene (5 bases each). V lost 0 bases and J lost 0, with 7 bases in between. The CDR3 contains 16 residues. Germline V gene data show CDR1 as SGHTS and CDR2 as YDEGEE.

A single count supports this clone. The chain links TRBV5-6 to TRBJ2-7; D unclear. The germline CDR1 and CDR2 sequences are SGHDT and YYEEEE. The V end lost 2 bases, the J end lost 2 bases, and 17 bases lay between the germline ends. This CDR3 spans 16 amino acids. CDR3 sequence (DNA): TGTGCCAGCAGCTTCGTGTCGGAAGCTTACCCCTACGAGCAGTACTTC. Its protein product is CASSFVSEAYPYEQYF.

This sequence joins TRBV28 and TRBJ2-7; TRBD1 is a possible D gene (5 bases). Germline V gene sequence: CDR1 MDHEN, CDR2 SYDVKM. V dropped 10 bases and J dropped 2 bases, with 12 bases sitting between them. The CDR3 spans 12 residues. The DNA for the CDR3 is TGTGCCACCCCGGACACCCCCTACGAGCAGTACTTC. As protein: CATPDTPYEQYF.

The table lists this clone with a few counts. V and J are TRBV30 and TRBJ2-7; D is undetermined. The V and J ends lost 2 bases and 7 bases respectively, with 12 bases between them. Germline CDR1 GTSNPN, CDR2 SVGIG (reference sequence). The CDR3 covers 12 residues. The CDR3 coding sequence is TGTGCCTGGAGTCGGCAGACCGGGGAGCAGTACTTC. It codes for CAWSRQTGEQYF. The full variable domain, rest sourced from reference TRBV30 and TRBJ2-7, is SQTIHQWPATLVQPVGSPLSLECTVEGTSNPNLYWYRQAAGRGLQLLFYSVGIGQISSEVPQNLSASRPQDRQFILSSKKLLLSDSGFYLCAWSRQTGEQYFGPGTRLTVT.

The chain links TRBV5-4 to TRBJ1-5; D is undetermined. Deletions cut 0 bases from V and 2 bases from J, with 12 bases between. CDR1 SGHNT and CDR2 YYREEE come from the germline V gene (reference sequence). This CDR3 has 16 amino acids. CDR3 sequence reads: CASSLGGWTGNQPQHF. The CDR3 DNA sequence: TGTGCCAGCAGCTTGGGGGGTTGGACGGGCAATCAGCCCCAGCATTTT.

This chain connects TRBV19 to TRBJ1-5; D gene unclear. With 1 base removed from V and 4 bases from J, the gap between germline ends came to 14 bases. Germline V gene data show CDR1 as LNHDA and CDR2 as SQIVND (reference sequence). This CDR3 region has 16 residues. CDR3 region: CASSIGSPRENQPQHF. CDR3 DNA: TGTGCCAGTAGTATAGGCTCTCCGAGGGAGAATCAGCCCCAGCATTTT.

The chain has TRBV19 and TRBJ1-4; D remains unclear. Germline V CDR1 and CDR2: LNHDA, SQIVND (reference sequence). This CDR3 spans 15 amino acids. The V and J ends lost 6 bases and 4 bases respectively, with 15 bases between them. This chain's CDR3 is CASRIEGRHNEKLFF. The DNA of the CDR3 is TGTGCCAGTAGAATTGAAGGACGGCATAATGAAAAACTGTTTTTT.

This clone was seen only once. This chain uses TRBV10-3 with TRBJ2-5; 11 nucleotides align to TRBD1. The CDR3 extends over 15 amino acids. Per the germline V gene, CDR1 is ENHRY and CDR2 is SYGVKD. Trimming removed 6 bases from V and 2 bases from J; junction bases left unmatched: 5. The CDR3 DNA follows: TGTGCCATCAGCAAGGGACAGGGGGGGCAAGAGACCCAGTACTTC. This sequence encodes CAISKGQGGQETQYF.

The chain is built from TRBV19 and TRBJ2-7, with 12 bases aligning to TRBD2. V shed 0 bases and J 7 bases; nucleotides not matched to a gene: 22. CDR1 is LNHDA and CDR2 is SQIVND in the germline V gene (reference sequence). There are 21 residues in the CDR3. The CDR3, as DNA: TGTGCCAGTAGTATAGAAGGACAGGCCGGAAGGCTACTAGCGGGAGGAGGTGAGCAGTACTTC. This gives the protein CASSIEGQAGRLLAGGGEQYF.

The chain uses TRBV3-1 (or the pseudogene TRBV3-2) and TRBJ2-7; 7 nucleotides align to TRBD2. This CDR3 is built from 14 residues. V shed 1 base, J shed 7 bases, and the junction held 7 bases outside the gene matches. Germline lookup yields CDR1 LGHDT and CDR2 YNNKEL (reference sequence). The CDR3 DNA reads as TGTGCCAGCAGCCAAGGGTTAGCGGGTGGGGAGCAGTACTTC. Translated: CASSQGLAGGEQYF.

This chain joins TRBV5-1 and TRBJ1-5, with TRBD1 matching over 7 bases. The CDR3 covers 14 residues. V dropped 1 base and J dropped 7; count of bases not matched to a gene: 5. Germline values: CDR1 SGHRS, CDR2 YFSETQ. CDR3 coding DNA: TGCGCCAGCAGCTTGACGGGCAGGGGGCAGCCCCAGCATTTT. Protein product: CASSLTGRGQPQHF.

The rearrangement uses TRBV7-2 and TRBJ1-4; TRBD1 is a possible D gene (5 bases). The CDR3 runs to 16 residues. Trimming pared 5 bases from V and 2 bases from J, leaving 15 bases between. Looked up from germline, CDR1 is SGHTA and CDR2 is FQGNSA. The CDR3: CASSARRGDTNEKLFF. The CDR3 DNA sequence: TGTGCCAGCAGCGCCCGGCGAGGGGACACTAATGAAAAACTGTTTTTT.

The chain employs TRBV5-1 and TRBJ1-1, with D possibly TRBD1 on 5 matching bases. CDR3 length: 13 residues. V lost 4 bases, J lost 1 base, and 8 bases lay in between. Germline V gene sequence: CDR1 SGHRS, CDR2 YFSETQ. The CDR3 sequence is CASSADRNTEAFF. The CDR3 DNA reads as TGCGCCAGCAGCGCCGACAGGAACACTGAAGCTTTCTTT.

The J gene is TRBJ1-4, the V gene TRBV24-1; D ambiguous. The CDR3 has 14 amino acids. Germline V gene lookup returns CDR1 KGHDR and CDR2 SFDVKD. V lost 3 bases to trimming and J lost 0 bases, with 4 bases between them. In DNA, the CDR3 is TGTGCCACCAGTGATCCCGCAACTAATGAAAAACTGTTTTTT. Residues: CATSDPATNEKLFF.

The V and J genes are TRBV2 and TRBJ2-7, with 13 nucleotides matching TRBD2. Germline V gene sequence: CDR1 SNHLY, CDR2 FYNNEI. There are 13 residues in the CDR3. The V gene end was trimmed by 6 bases and the J gene end by 7 bases; junction bases not matched to a gene: 3. The CDR3 sequence is CASSEGLAGEQYF. The CDR3 nucleotides are TGTGCCAGCAGCGAGGGACTAGCGGGAGAGCAGTACTTC.

This clone was counted a few times. This chain links TRBV5-5 with TRBJ1-1; D is perhaps TRBD1 (5 bases). Germline V lookup: CDR1 SGHKS, CDR2 YYEKEE (reference sequence). The CDR3 has 13 residues. V lost 2 bases and J lost 5, with 10 bases in between. DNA of the CDR3: TGTGCCAGCAGCTTTTGGGGGGAGACTGAAGCTTTCTTT. Encoded protein: CASSFWGETEAFF.

The CDR3 reads CASSQDRTGVYEQYF. In DNA, the CDR3 is TGCGCCAGCAGCCAAGATAGGACGGGAGTCTACGAGCAGTACTTC. The chain is built from TRBV4-3 and TRBJ2-7, with D possibly TRBD2 on 6 matching bases. From germline, CDR1 is LGHNA and CDR2 YSLEER. The V gene lost 0 bases and the J gene lost 3 bases, with 12 bases spanning the gap. The CDR3 sequence is 15 residues long.

The chain joins TRBV10-1 to TRBJ2-7; the D gene is possibly TRBD1 (6 bases). Germline V gene lookup returns CDR1 WNHNN and CDR2 SYGVQD (reference sequence). This CDR3 is built from 13 residues. Trimming left V 2 bases short and J 2 bases short, with 7 bases between. The CDR3 nucleotides are TGCGCCAGCAGTGAGCCAGGGGCCTACGAGCAGTACTTC. Protein sequence: CASSEPGAYEQYF.

This clone was recorded once. The V call is TRBV19, the J call TRBJ2-2, with TRBD2 as a possible D gene (6 bases). Per germline, CDR1 LNHDA and CDR2 SQIVND (reference sequence). The CDR3 spans 17 residues. With 6 bases removed from V and 4 bases from J, the gap between germline ends came to 21 bases. The CDR3 nucleotides are TGTGCCAGTAGAGTCGGATTCGGGAGCCCACCCACCGGGGAGCTGTTTTTT. Translation gives CASRVGFGSPPTGELFF. The variable domain in full, with the rest retrieved from reference TRBV19 and TRBJ2-2, is DGGITQSPKYLFRKEGQNVTLSCEQNLNHDAMYWYRQDPGQGLRLIYYSQIVNDFQKGDIAEGYSVSREKKESFPLTVTSAQKNPTAFYLCASRVGFGSPPTGELFFGEGSRLTVL.

This clone came up a few times. This chain connects TRBV3-1 (or the pseudogene TRBV3-2) to TRBJ2-1, with TRBD2 identical over 7 bases. V lost 1 base and J lost 6; bases outside the gene matches: 12. Germline assignment: CDR1 LGHDT and CDR2 YNNKEL (reference sequence). This CDR3 has 17 residues. The CDR3 region is CASSQALRTRPTNEQFF. As DNA, the CDR3 is TGTGCCAGCAGCCAAGCCCTCCGGACTAGACCCACCAATGAGCAGTTCTTC.